This entry lists 26 T cell receptor beta chains sequenced from one sample in a study of T-cell reconstitution after alpha-beta-depleted transplantation in children. Unique molecular identifiers were used to barcode this TCRbeta library. Each CDR3 protein gets one entry after TCRdb re-called the PCR reads with MiXCR. The data hold hundreds of thousands of distinct CDR3 sequences, with approximately 16% observed a single time. The sequences come from PBMCs from the stem cell graft donor, collected from the stem cell graft. These receptors were obtained from a human donor who donated a stem cell graft to a child with acute myeloid leukemia.

This clonotype appeared many times. The genes are TRBV7-2 and TRBJ2-7; 8 positions match TRBD1. The CDR3 loop spans 17 amino acids. With 0 bases clipped from V and 2 bases from J, the junction kept 9 bases outside the gene matches. The V gene's germline CDR1 is SGHTA and CDR2 FQGNSA. DNA of the CDR3: TGTGCCAGCAGCTTAGCTAGGACAGGGACCTTGCCCTACGAGCAGTACTTC. Its protein is CASSLARTGTLPYEQYF.

This clonotype has a count of ten or more. The V and J genes are TRBV20-1 and TRBJ2-5; D possibly uses TRBD1 or TRBD2 (7 bases each). CDR1 and CDR2 (germline): DFQATT, SNEGSKA (reference sequence). CDR3 size: 15 residues. V was clipped by 1 base and J by 5 bases, with 17 bases between them. The CDR3 sequence: CSARGSRGGWETQYF. DNA of the CDR3: TGCAGTGCTAGAGGGTCCAGGGGGGGGTGGGAGACCCAGTACTTC.

The chain carries TRBV28 and TRBJ2-7; no firm D call. Germline V lookup: CDR1 MDHEN, CDR2 SYDVKM. The CDR3 sequence is 14 residues long. Deletions cut 10 bases from V and 2 bases from J, with 18 bases between. CDR3 loop: CATKRSDVTYEQYV. CDR3 sequence (DNA): TGTGCCACGAAAAGATCGGATGTGACCTACGAGCAGTACGTC.

This clonotype has a handful of counts. The chain links TRBV12-3 or TRBV12-4 to TRBJ2-1; 9 nucleotides line up with TRBD2. The CDR3 totals 17 residues. V shed 5 bases and J 0 bases; nucleotides not matched to a gene: 8. The CDR3 loop reads CASSPRLAASSYNEQFF. In DNA form, the CDR3 reads TGTGCCAGCAGTCCCCGACTAGCGGCTAGCTCCTACAATGAGCAGTTCTTC.

This clonotype was recorded at least ten times. The J gene is TRBJ2-7, the V gene TRBV20-1; D uncertain. CDR3 length equals 13 residues. With 1 base removed from V and 2 bases from J, the gap between germline ends came to 9 bases. Germline V gives CDR1 DFQATT, CDR2 SNEGSKA (reference sequence). CDR3 nucleotide sequence: TGCAGTGCTAGAGGGTTGGATGCCTACGAGCAGTACTTC. The encoded protein is CSARGLDAYEQYF.

This chain connects TRBV11-2 to TRBJ2-1; maybe TRBD1 (5 bases). In germline, CDR1 is SGHAT, CDR2 FQNNGV. Trimming shortened V by 3 bases and J by 0 bases, and 9 bases separated the two germline ends. CDR3 length: 15 residues. Here the CDR3 reads CASSFRALSYNEQFF. CDR3 DNA sequence: TGTGCCAGCAGCTTCAGGGCCCTCTCCTACAATGAGCAGTTCTTC.

The chain links TRBV20-1 to TRBJ2-5; TRBD1 matches at 8 bases. V lost 6 bases, J lost 5 bases, and 17 bases stayed unmatched. CDR1 DFQATT and CDR2 SNEGSKA come from the germline V gene (reference sequence). This CDR3 has 16 amino acids. This chain's CDR3 is CSAAKTGARVGETQYF. The CDR3 DNA reads TGCAGTGCGGCCAAGACAGGGGCGCGGGTGGGGGAGACCCAGTACTTC.

This clonotype was seen many times. The chain joins TRBV12-3 or TRBV12-4 to TRBJ1-1, with TRBD1 matching over 10 bases. The junction had 14 bases not matched to a gene; V was cut back by 4 bases and J by 9 bases. CDR3 length equals 16 residues. Here the CDR3 DNA reads TGTGCCAGCAGTTACCGGACAGGGGGAGTAGTTTTGAAAGCTTTCTTT. The encoded protein is CASSYRTGGVVLKAFF.

This clonotype was detected a few times. The chain employs TRBV5-4 and TRBJ2-2, with D unclear. The CDR3 extends over 19 amino acids. From germline, CDR1 is SGHNT and CDR2 YYREEE (reference sequence). V was clipped by 0 bases and J by 0 bases, with 18 bases between them. The CDR3 DNA sequence: TGTGCCAGCAGCTTGGGCCCCGTTGCGGTGGCCTCGAACACCGGGGAGCTGTTTTTT. This translates into CASSLGPVAVASNTGELFF.

This clonotype was recorded once. V gene TRBV5-1 combines with J gene TRBJ2-2, with D uncertain. V shed 6 bases and J shed 4 bases, with 7 bases lying between them. The germline V gene encodes CDR1 SGHRS and CDR2 YFSETQ. The CDR3 length is 12 residues. CDR3 loop: CASKVFTGELFF. The CDR3 coding sequence is TGCGCCAGCAAAGTCTTCACCGGGGAGCTGTTTTTT.

As to this clonotype: A much larger clone sits a single nucleotide away, making a read error possible. The CDR3 DNA follows: TGCAGTGCTAGCGCAGGAGGCGGGGGGAATCGGCCCCAGCATTTT. Translating gives CSASAGGGGNRPQHF. The chain links TRBV20-1 to TRBJ1-5, with a possible D match to TRBD1 (5 bases). This CDR3 comprises 15 residues. Germline CDR1 is DFQATT and CDR2 is SNEGSKA (reference sequence).

The table lists this clonotype with many counts. V usage is TRBV5-6 and J usage is TRBJ2-3, with D perhaps assigned TRBD1 or TRBD2 (5 bases each). Germline V gives CDR1 SGHDT, CDR2 YYEEEE. This CDR3 spans 12 amino acids. V lost 4 bases to trimming and J lost 8 bases, with 11 bases between them. The CDR3, as DNA: TGTGCCAGCAGCCCGGGGACGGGTACGCAGTATTTT. It encodes CASSPGTGTQYF. The entire variable domain, with the rest obtained from reference TRBV5-6 and TRBJ2-3, is as follows: DAGVTQSPTHLIKTRGQQVTLRCSPKSGHDTVSWYQQALGQGPQFIFQYYEEEERQRGNFPDRFSGHQFPNYSSELNVNALLLGDSALYLCASSPGTGTQYFGPGTRLTVL.

This clonotype was counted only a few times. This chain uses TRBV20-1 with TRBJ2-7, with 7 nucleotides matching TRBD1. V was clipped by 5 bases and J by 0 bases; unmatched bases: 4. CDR1 DFQATT and CDR2 SNEGSKA come from the germline V gene (reference sequence). CDR3 size: 13 residues. CDR3 protein: CSAYRGSSYEQYV. In DNA, the CDR3 is TGCAGTGCTTACAGGGGTAGCTCCTACGAGCAGTACGTC.

V usage is TRBV20-1 and J usage is TRBJ2-1, with D possibly TRBD2 on 7 matching bases. Trimming shortened V by 1 base and J by 6 bases, and 13 bases separated the two germline ends. From germline, CDR1 is DFQATT and CDR2 SNEGSKA (reference sequence). This CDR3 is built from 14 residues. As DNA, the CDR3 is TGCAGTGCTAGAGGAGGGGGGGCAGGCAATGAGCAGTTCTTC. Its translation is CSARGGGAGNEQFF.

In its sample, this clonotype was seen many times. This chain uses TRBV7-2 with TRBJ2-1; possible D gene TRBD1, 6 bases. This CDR3 region has 12 residues. Germline values: CDR1 SGHTA, CDR2 FQGNSA. V was shortened by 0 bases and J by 10 bases, with 7 bases between the two germline ends. In DNA form, the CDR3 reads TGTGCCAGCAGCTTAGCCGGGACAGAGCAGTTCTTC. Translated: CASSLAGTEQFF. The whole variable domain, remainder taken from reference TRBV7-2 and TRBJ2-1, is GAGVSQSPSNKVTEKGKDVELRCDPISGHTALYWYRQSLGQGLEFLIYFQGNSAPDKSGLPSDRFSAERTGGSVSTLTIQRTQQEDSAVYLCASSLAGTEQFFGPGTRLTVL.

This clonotype was detected ten times or more. This chain links TRBV20-1 with TRBJ2-7; 12 nucleotides agree with TRBD2. Losses at the gene ends were 5 bases for V and 2 bases for J; bases not matched to a gene: 10. In germline, CDR1 is DFQATT, CDR2 SNEGSKA (reference sequence). The CDR3 contains 16 residues. The CDR3 coding sequence is TGCAGTGCTCCCAGAAGATCTAGCGGGGGGGCCTACGAGCAGTACTTC. It codes for CSAPRRSSGGAYEQYF.

The chain joins TRBV12-3 or TRBV12-4 to TRBJ1-6; TRBD1 aligns across 7 bases. This CDR3 comprises 15 residues. Trimming removed 4 bases from V and 7 bases from J; junction bases left unmatched: 7. The CDR3 protein is CASSSDREGNSPLHF. CDR3 nucleotide sequence: TGTGCCAGCAGTTCCGACAGGGAGGGGAATTCACCCCTCCACTTT.

This clonotype was seen more than once but under ten times. This chain uses TRBV7-2 with TRBJ1-3; D is perhaps TRBD1 (5 bases). This CDR3 spans 14 amino acids. V was clipped by 4 bases and J by 2 bases, with 9 bases between them. In germline, CDR1 is SGHTA, CDR2 FQGNSA. The CDR3 DNA sequence: TGTGCCAGCAGCTCGCAGGGTACTGGAAACACCATATATTTT. This gives the protein CASSSQGTGNTIYF.

This clonotype was counted a few times. The rearrangement joins TRBV7-2 to TRBJ1-2, with D possibly being TRBD1 (5 bases). CDR3 length: 14 amino acids. CDR1 and CDR2 (germline): SGHTA, FQGNSA. V dropped 4 bases and J dropped 4 bases, with 13 bases sitting between them. CDR3 nucleotides: TGTGCCAGCAGCTCTCAGACCGGGGGCTATGGCTACACCTTC. Its translation: CASSSQTGGYGYTF.

This chain joins TRBV12-3 or TRBV12-4 and TRBJ2-3, with TRBD2 matching 7 bases. V gave up 7 bases and J gave up 2 bases; unmatched junction bases: 6. This CDR3 spans 14 amino acids. CDR3 loop: CASKTGGNTDTQYF. In DNA, the CDR3 is TGTGCCAGCAAGACGGGGGGAAACACAGATACGCAGTATTTT.

This clonotype has only one observation. The V gene is TRBV5-1, the J gene TRBJ2-2; 7 positions match TRBD2. CDR3 length: 16 residues. V lost 2 bases, J lost 2 bases, and 6 bases stayed unmatched. Germline V gene lookup returns CDR1 SGHRS and CDR2 YFSETQ. The DNA for the CDR3 is TGCGCCAGCAGCTTCACAGCGGGGAGTAACACCGGGGAGCTGTTTTTT. Residues: CASSFTAGSNTGELFF. The complete variable domain, with remaining parts taken from reference TRBV5-1 and TRBJ2-2, reads KAGVTQTPRYLIKTRGQQVTLSCSPISGHRSVSWYQQTPGQGLQFLFEYFSETQRNKGNFPGRFSGRQFSNSRSEMNVSTLELGDSALYLCASSFTAGSNTGELFFGEGSRLTVL.

This clonotype was counted a single time. The chain combines TRBV4-1 with TRBJ1-1; D is unresolved. The CDR3 has 15 amino acids. Deletions cut 1 base from V and 5 bases from J, with 14 bases between. Germline CDR1 is MGHRA and CDR2 is YSYEKL. In nucleotides, the CDR3 is TGCGCCAGCAGCCAAGTCCCATTCCCCGAGACTGAAGCTTTCTTT. It encodes CASSQVPFPETEAFF.

This clonotype was seen ten or more times. The chain has TRBV7-6 and TRBJ1-2; D remains unclear. Germline V CDR1 and CDR2: SGHVS, FNYEAQ. CDR3 length equals 12 residues. Trimming pared 0 bases from V and 4 bases from J, leaving 3 bases between. The CDR3 reads CASSLACYGYTF. The CDR3, as DNA: TGTGCCAGCAGCTTAGCGTGCTATGGCTACACCTTC.

This clonotype has a handful of counts. The V and J genes are TRBV12-3 or TRBV12-4 and TRBJ2-7; D is tentatively TRBD1 or TRBD2 (5 bases each). This CDR3 has 14 residues. V was shortened by 3 bases and J by 4 bases, with 13 bases between the two germline ends. The CDR3 sequence: CASSFRGVGYEQYF. CDR3 nucleotides: TGTGCCAGCAGTTTCAGAGGGGTGGGGTACGAGCAGTACTTC.

This chain uses TRBV9 with TRBJ2-3; TRBD1 aligns across 8 bases. The CDR3 has 17 residues. Germline trimming cut 0 bases from V and 1 base from J; bases unmatched to any gene: 7. Per germline, CDR1 SGDLS and CDR2 YYNGEE. CDR3 coding DNA: TGTGCCAGCAGCGTAGATGGCTGGGGACAGGGCACAGATACGCAGTATTTT. Residues: CASSVDGWGQGTDTQYF.

In its sample, this clonotype was seen once. The rearrangement links TRBV19 to TRBJ2-3, with a weak D call TRBD2 (6 bases). Trimming pared 3 bases from V and 3 bases from J, leaving 13 bases between. Germline V CDR1 and CDR2: LNHDA, SQIVND (reference sequence). The CDR3 has 15 amino acids. In nucleotides, the CDR3 is TGTGCCAGTAGTATCGGCGGGGTCGGAACAGATACGCAGTATTTT. Translation gives CASSIGGVGTDTQYF.